Listed below are T cell receptor beta chains from one sample, sequenced in a study of post-analysis software for immune sequencing data. Each CDR3 protein gets one entry after TCRdb re-called the PCR reads with MiXCR. This repertoire shows fewer than 600,000 distinct CDR3 sequences, less than 45% found once; its top ten account for around an eighth. The sample taken for sequencing was blood. The source of these receptors is a girl aged 10 to 17 with multiple sclerosis. Each CDR3 is given with its conserved first and last residue. Each record gives: J gene, V gene, clone size, D gene, CDR3 protein, CDR3 DNA. The D gene is left open where the match is weak. Clone size appears in some rows only: once, few, many, or a class for an expanded clone.

J gene: TRBJ2-7
V gene: TRBV6-6
clone size: few
D gene: TRBD1
CDR3 protein: CASSQRTGVDYEQYF
CDR3 DNA: TGTGCCAGCAGCCAAAGGACAGGGGTGGACTACGAGCAGTACTTC

J gene: TRBJ2-1
V gene: TRBV7-9
clone size: few
D gene: .
CDR3 protein: CASSKREFFNEQFF
CDR3 DNA: TGTGCCAGCAGCAAAAGAGAGTTTTTTAATGAGCAGTTCTTC

J gene: TRBJ2-7
V gene: TRBV27
clone size: once
D gene: .
CDR3 protein: CASSLGSLGHSYEQYF
CDR3 DNA: TGTGCCAGCAGTTTAGGATCGTTGGGTCACTCCTACGAGCAGTACTTC

J gene: TRBJ2-1
V gene: TRBV7-9
clone size: many
D gene: TRBD2
CDR3 protein: CASSVSGSSYNEQFF
CDR3 DNA: TGTGCCAGCAGCGTAAGCGGGAGCTCCTACAATGAGCAGTTCTTC

J gene: TRBJ1-2
V gene: TRBV9
clone size: .
D gene: .
CDR3 protein: CASSVAPERGNYGYTF
CDR3 DNA: TGTGCCAGCAGCGTAGCCCCAGAGAGGGGGAACTATGGCTACACCTTC

J gene: TRBJ2-7
V gene: TRBV7-9
clone size: few
D gene: .
CDR3 protein: CASSLVPDSSGAYEQYF
CDR3 DNA: TGTGCCAGCAGCTTAGTCCCGGACAGCTCGGGGGCCTACGAGCAGTACTTC

J gene: TRBJ2-5
V gene: TRBV6-6
clone size: .
D gene: .
CDR3 protein: CASSPTSPGETQYF
CDR3 DNA: TGTGCCAGCAGCCCGACCTCTCCCGGGGAGACCCAGTACTTC

J gene: TRBJ2-3
V gene: TRBV7-9
clone size: few
D gene: .
CDR3 protein: CASSFRPAEPDTQYF
CDR3 DNA: TGTGCCAGCAGCTTTCGACCAGCAGAGCCAGATACGCAGTATTTT

J gene: TRBJ2-5
V gene: TRBV5-1
clone size: .
D gene: .
CDR3 protein: CASSAQPGYNEQYF
CDR3 DNA: TGCGCCAGCAGCGCACAACCAGGGTACAATGAGCAGTACTTC

J gene: TRBJ2-2
V gene: TRBV7-2
clone size: few
D gene: TRBD1
CDR3 protein: CASSLGQTNTGELFF
CDR3 DNA: TGTGCCAGCAGCCTGGGACAGACGAACACCGGGGAGCTGTTTTTT

J gene: TRBJ2-2
V gene: TRBV10-3
clone size: .
D gene: .
CDR3 protein: CAIGGVLSGELFF
CDR3 DNA: TGTGCCATCGGCGGGGTTCTTTCCGGGGAGCTGTTTTTT

J gene: TRBJ1-4
V gene: TRBV4-2
clone size: few
D gene: .
CDR3 protein: CASSQDRAWGEQLFF
CDR3 DNA: TGTGCCAGCAGCCAAGACAGGGCATGGGGGGAACAACTGTTTTTT

J gene: TRBJ2-6
V gene: TRBV7-3
clone size: few
D gene: .
CDR3 protein: CASSFTTPGANVLTF
CDR3 DNA: TGTGCCAGCAGCTTTACGACCCCTGGGGCCAACGTCCTGACTTTC

J gene: TRBJ1-2
V gene: TRBV29-1
clone size: few
D gene: .
CDR3 protein: CSASQNNYGYTF
CDR3 DNA: TGCAGCGCTTCACAGAATAACTATGGCTACACCTTC

J gene: TRBJ2-1
V gene: TRBV7-3
clone size: .
D gene: .
CDR3 protein: CASSPFLGPRVEQFF
CDR3 DNA: TGTGCCAGCAGCCCATTCCTCGGGCCGCGGGTAGAGCAGTTCTTC